This T cell receptor (beta chain) was recovered during a study of T cells in Graves' hyperthyroidism and ophthalmopathy (dated by TCRdb to the late 2010s). Study-level background: Peripheral blood was sampled at the time of initial diagnosis, prior to any treatment. TCR V-J signatures able to tell the groups apart were searched for in a discovery cohort of some 97 patients, of whom 43 had Graves' ophthalmopathy and more than 55 had stable Graves' hyperthyroidism. An independent validation cohort of about 19 hyperthyroidism patients and some 15 patients who later progressed to ophthalmopathy tested prospective prediction of ophthalmopathy. For training and testing, the roughly 97 patients in the discovery cohort were randomly divided in a 7:3 ratio. In addition, the study compared T-cell repertoires in thyroid tissue and in blood from roughly 6 Graves' hyperthyroidism patients. After sampling, hyperthyroidism patients received methimazole starting at 30 mg daily, and ophthalmopathy patients received high-dose intravenous methylprednisolone. TCR Vbeta CDR3 sequencing of approximately 140 peripheral blood samples (roughly 43 ophthalmopathy, about 74 hyperthyroidism and approximately 17 progressor patients) is reported in the paper. What the authors observed across the whole study: Most expanded thyroid clonotypes (frequency above 0.001) were also detected in blood, a finding suggesting that blood repertoires may reflect thyroid immune responses. In validation, the model predicted progression to ophthalmopathy with approximately 70% sensitivity and around 72% specificity, a median of around six months before onset. No statistical method was used to set the sample size in advance, and investigators knew the group allocation. A 13 V-J signature model separated ophthalmopathy from stable hyperthyroidism, with around 90% sensitivity and about 81% specificity in cross-validation and 80%/75% in testing.

Moderately to severely active disease, a Clinical Activity Score of at least 3, a NOSPECS grade of at least 4, and a duration under 3 months were present in ophthalmopathy patients. Exclusion was applied to patients with uncontrolled infections, other autoimmune diseases, pregnancy or lactation. Diagnoses relied on clinical symptoms, serum thyroxine and TRAb, thyroid ultrasound and orbital computed tomography. PBMCs were isolated from 10 ml of fresh peripheral blood by Ficoll-Paque density gradient centrifugation. Trizol reagent was used to extract total RNA, and RNA quality was then checked on an Agilent 2100 Bioanalyzer. About this clonotype: Its antigen specificity is not known. There are no base qualities to consult, and no much larger clone falls within one base.

TCR beta CDR3 regions were amplified from RNA transcripts. For the first round of RT-PCR on the TCR CDR3, the HTBI primer set was used together with the Qiagen OneStep RT-PCR kit. Libraries were constructed in a second round of multiplex PCR, after which size selection and purification were performed. Sequencing of the libraries was done on an Illumina HiSeq2000 using paired-end 100 bp reads. Processing in the source paper ran as follows. SOAPnuke was used to process the raw data, removing reads that contained adapters or uncalled bases, had a mean Phred below 15, or lacked an exact match to the constant primer or identifier. COPE v1.2.5 was used to merge high-quality paired reads, and clonotypes were defined as unique nucleotide sequences. MiTCR v1.1 was used to align the clonotypes against IMGT TRBV, TRBD and TRBJ reference segments. Analysis was restricted to V-J combinations with a frequency above 0.0001, which covered roughly 99% of repertoires. The TCS score was defined as the ratio of F50 (clonal expansion) to E x V (chaos), calculated using BLOSUM62-based TCRdist between CDR3 peptides within each V-J. Welch's t-statistics and random forest reduced approximately 520 V-J features to about 13, which were used in a naive Bayes classifier (R e1071). The public reads were reanalyzed by TCRdb: fastp trimming at Q25, MiXCR alignment, in-frame beta chains only. Every CDR3 protein is listed once, alongside the most common genes and DNA of its rows. The V and J calls were not made by the authors but by TCRdb's processing. The sample records under 400,000 distinct CDR3 sequences, around 18% of which are singletons. Together, the top ten hold around 16% of the sample.

Sequencing was done on a sample of blood. This clonotype was sampled from a woman aged 40 to 50 with Graves' ophthalmopathy.

The nucleotide sequence reads as follows: TGTGCCAGCAGCTTGATGGCGGGCTCCAAGGGAGAGACCCAGTACTTC. This encodes CASSLMAGSKGETQYF. The chain links TRBV11-3 with TRBJ2-5; the D region possibly corresponds to TRBD2 (5 bases align). Taken from cysteine to phenylalanine, the CDR3 has 16 residues. Of all the DNA, just the CDR3 is kept, 48 bases in frame from base 1. Trimming at the junction amounts to 3 bases on V and 4 bases on J, and the germline ends lie 18 bases apart. Via the germline V gene, CDR1 is SGHNT and CDR2 YENEEA.